This T cell receptor beta chain was captured in a study of T cells in Graves' hyperthyroidism and ophthalmopathy. Unmatched junction bases numbered 2, after V lost 6 bases and J lost 5 bases. Germline CDR1 MNHEY, CDR2 SVGAGI. The CDR3 has 13 amino acids. It was considered stable Graves' hyperthyroidism when ophthalmopathy did not progress within 18 months. Patients were aged 18 to 65, had disease duration under 2 months, and had newly diagnosed hyperthyroidism. Findings of the study overall: Blood also contained most expanded thyroid clonotypes above 0.001.

At least ten counts were recorded for this clonotype. Its antigen is not identified. Amplification of TCR beta CDR3 regions used RNA as the template. TCR CDR3 regions were first amplified by RT-PCR with HTBI primers. MiXCR was run by TCRdb on the multiplex PCR reads, yielding one entry per CDR3 protein. The repertoire consists of 500,000 to 600,000 distinct CDR3 sequences, with just over 45% occurring once and the leading ten covering about 8.3%. The TCR comes from a woman under 30 with Graves' hyperthyroidism. V usage is TRBV6-5 and J usage is TRBJ2-5; 11 bases align to TRBD2. Sequencing used peripheral blood or thyroid tissue (not recorded which). The CDR3 DNA follows: TGTGCCAGCAGCTCTAGCGGGGGGGAGACCCAGTACTTC. As protein: CASSSSGGETQYF.